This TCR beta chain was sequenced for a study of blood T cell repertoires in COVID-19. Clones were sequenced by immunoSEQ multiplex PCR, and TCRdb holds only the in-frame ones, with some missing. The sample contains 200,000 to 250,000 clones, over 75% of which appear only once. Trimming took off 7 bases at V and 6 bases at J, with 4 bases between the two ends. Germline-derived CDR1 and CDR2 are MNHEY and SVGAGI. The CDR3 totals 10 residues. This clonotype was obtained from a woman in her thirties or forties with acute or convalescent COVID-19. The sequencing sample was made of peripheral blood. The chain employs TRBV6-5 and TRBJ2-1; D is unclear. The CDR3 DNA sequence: TGTGCCAGCACGGGCAATGAGCAGTTCTTC. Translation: CASTGNEQFF.